The entry below gives a single T cell receptor (beta chain) sequence along with its context. No antigen is known for it. The sample belongs to a study of T cells after yellow fever vaccination. General study results and limits: Most clones from primary vaccination were detected again post-booster (96% CD4, around 90% CD8).

Conversion of TCR transcripts into cDNA relied on 5'RACE template switching, which added a universal primer site and UMIs. TCRdb re-derived calls from the 5' RACE reads in MiXCR, one entry per CDR3 protein. The table includes about 120,000 distinct CDR3 sequences, roughly 10% detected once. V lost 5 bases and J 1 base, leaving 8 bases between the germline ends. Germline V gene lookup returns CDR1 MGHRA and CDR2 YSYEKL. The CDR3 covers 13 residues. V gene TRBV4-1 combines with J gene TRBJ1-1; D is possibly TRBD1 (5 bases). Source: CD8+ T cells sorted from PBMCs, taken on the day of the yellow fever booster vaccination. This sequence was found in a man between 18 and 35 years old who received the YFV17D yellow fever vaccine. DNA for the CDR3: TGCGCCAGCAGCTTCGGACAGAACACTGAAGCTTTCTTT. It is translated as CASSFGQNTEAFF.